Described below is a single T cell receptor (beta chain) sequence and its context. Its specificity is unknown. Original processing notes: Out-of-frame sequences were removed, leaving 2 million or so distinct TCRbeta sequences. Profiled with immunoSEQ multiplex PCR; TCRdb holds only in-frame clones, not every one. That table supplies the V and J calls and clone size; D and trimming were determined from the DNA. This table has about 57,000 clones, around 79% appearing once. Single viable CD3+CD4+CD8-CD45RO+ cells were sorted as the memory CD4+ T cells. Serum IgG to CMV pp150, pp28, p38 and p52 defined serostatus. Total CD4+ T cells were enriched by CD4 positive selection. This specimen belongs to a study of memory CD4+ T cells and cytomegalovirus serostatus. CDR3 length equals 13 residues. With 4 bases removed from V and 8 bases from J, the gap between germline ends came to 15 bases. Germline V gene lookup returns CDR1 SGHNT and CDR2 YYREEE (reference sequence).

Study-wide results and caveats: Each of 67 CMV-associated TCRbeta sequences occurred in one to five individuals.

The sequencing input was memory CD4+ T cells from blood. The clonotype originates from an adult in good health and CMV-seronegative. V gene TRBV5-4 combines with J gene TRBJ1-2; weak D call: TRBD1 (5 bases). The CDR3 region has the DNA TGTGCCAGCAGCCGCGAGACAGCGGGAGGCTACACCTTC. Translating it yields CASSRETAGGYTF.